This T cell receptor beta chain originates from a study of shared T cell receptors in the human thymus. Germline V gene lookup returns CDR1 WNHNN and CDR2 SYGVQD (reference sequence). The germline V and J ends were trimmed by 8 bases and 7 bases, with 12 bases remaining between them. The CDR3 spans 11 residues. The protocol was immunoSEQ multiplex PCR, while the TCRdb copy is restricted to in-frame clones and leaves out a portion. The table includes roughly 560,000 clones, about 80% detected once. This clone was counted only a few times. This sample also belongs to another study, concerning human thymus T cells. That report notes: There appeared to be biased usage of V and J genes in thymic and blood repertoires.

The chain combines TRBV10-1 with TRBJ2-7; possibly TRBD1 for D (6 bases). This clonotype originated in a boy in the first two years of life with a congenital heart defect. The sequencing sample was made of thymocytes. The CDR3 coding sequence is TGCGCCAGCCACCGGGACAAAGAGCAGTACTTC. Its translation is CASHRDKEQYF.